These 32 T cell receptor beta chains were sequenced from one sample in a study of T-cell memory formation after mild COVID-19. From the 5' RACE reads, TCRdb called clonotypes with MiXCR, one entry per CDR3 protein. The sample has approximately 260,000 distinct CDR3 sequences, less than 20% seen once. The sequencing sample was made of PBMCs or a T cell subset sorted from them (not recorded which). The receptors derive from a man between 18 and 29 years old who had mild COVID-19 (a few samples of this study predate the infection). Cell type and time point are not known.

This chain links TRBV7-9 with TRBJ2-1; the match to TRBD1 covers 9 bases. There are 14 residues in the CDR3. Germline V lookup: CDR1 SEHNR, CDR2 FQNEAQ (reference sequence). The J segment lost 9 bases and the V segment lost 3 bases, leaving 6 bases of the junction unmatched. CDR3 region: CASSFGQGFGEQFF. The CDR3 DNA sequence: TGTGCCAGCAGCTTCGGACAGGGGTTCGGTGAGCAGTTCTTC.

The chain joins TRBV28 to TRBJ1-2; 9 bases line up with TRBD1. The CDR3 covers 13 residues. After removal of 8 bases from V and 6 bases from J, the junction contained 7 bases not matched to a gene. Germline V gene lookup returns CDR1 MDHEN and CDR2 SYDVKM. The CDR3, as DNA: TGTGCCAGCGGGACAGGGTCTAAGGATGGCTACACCTTC. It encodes CASGTGSKDGYTF.

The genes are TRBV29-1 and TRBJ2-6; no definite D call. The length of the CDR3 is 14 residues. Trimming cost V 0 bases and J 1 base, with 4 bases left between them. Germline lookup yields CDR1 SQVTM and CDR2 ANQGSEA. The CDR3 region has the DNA TGCAGCGTTGAAGACGTTTCTGGGGCCAACGTCCTGACTTTC. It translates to CSVEDVSGANVLTF.

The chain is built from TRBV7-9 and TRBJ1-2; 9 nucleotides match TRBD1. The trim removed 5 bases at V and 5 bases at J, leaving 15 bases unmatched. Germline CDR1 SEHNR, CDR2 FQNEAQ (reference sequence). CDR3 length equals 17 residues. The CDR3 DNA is TGTGCCAGCAGCCGGGGACAGGGATTTCTCGCAGGATATGGCTACACCTTC. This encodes CASSRGQGFLAGYGYTF. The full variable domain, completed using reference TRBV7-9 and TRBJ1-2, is DTGVSQNPRHKITKRGQNVTFRCDPISEHNRLYWYRQTLGQGPEFLTYFQNEAQLEKSRLLSDRFSAERPKGSFSTLEIQRTEQGDSAMYLCASSRGQGFLAGYGYTFGSGTRLTVV.

CDR3 DNA sequence: TGCAGTGCTGGGACAGGGAGGTATCAGCCCCAGCATTTT. The encoded protein is CSAGTGRYQPQHF. V usage is TRBV20-1 and J usage is TRBJ1-5, with 9 positions matching TRBD1. V dropped 5 bases and J dropped 5; count of bases not matched to a gene: 4. The germline CDR1 and CDR2 sequences are DFQATT and SNEGSKA (reference sequence). The CDR3 is 13 residues long.

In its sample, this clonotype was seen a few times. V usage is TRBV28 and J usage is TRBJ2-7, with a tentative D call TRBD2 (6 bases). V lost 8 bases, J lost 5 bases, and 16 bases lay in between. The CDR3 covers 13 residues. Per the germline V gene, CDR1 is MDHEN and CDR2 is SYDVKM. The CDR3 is CASGSPGRNEQYV. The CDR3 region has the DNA TGTGCCAGCGGATCGCCAGGGAGGAACGAGCAGTACGTC.

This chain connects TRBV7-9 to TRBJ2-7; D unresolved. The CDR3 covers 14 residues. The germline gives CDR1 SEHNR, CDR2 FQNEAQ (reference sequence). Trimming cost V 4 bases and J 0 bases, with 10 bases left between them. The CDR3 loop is CASSSQEISYEQYF. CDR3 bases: TGTGCCAGCAGCTCCCAGGAAATCTCCTACGAGCAGTACTTC.

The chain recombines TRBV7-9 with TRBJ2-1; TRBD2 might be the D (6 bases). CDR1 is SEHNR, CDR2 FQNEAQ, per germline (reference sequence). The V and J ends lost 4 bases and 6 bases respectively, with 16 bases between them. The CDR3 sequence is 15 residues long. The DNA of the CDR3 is TGTGCCAGCAGCTCATTGGCCAGCGGGTCCAATGAGCAGTTCTTC. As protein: CASSSLASGSNEQFF.

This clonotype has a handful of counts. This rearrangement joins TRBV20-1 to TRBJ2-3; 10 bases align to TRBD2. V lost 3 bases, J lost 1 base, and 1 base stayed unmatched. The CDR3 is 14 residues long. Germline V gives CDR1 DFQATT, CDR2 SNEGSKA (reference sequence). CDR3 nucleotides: TGCAGTGCTAGTCTAGCGGGGGGCACAGATACGCAGTATTTT. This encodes CSASLAGGTDTQYF.

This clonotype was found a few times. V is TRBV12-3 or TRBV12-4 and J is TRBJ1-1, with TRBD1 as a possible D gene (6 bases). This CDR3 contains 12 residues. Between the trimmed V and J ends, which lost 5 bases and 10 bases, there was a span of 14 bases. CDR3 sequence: CASSRGGFRAFF. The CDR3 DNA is TGTGCCAGCAGTAGAGGGGGGTTCCGAGCTTTCTTT.

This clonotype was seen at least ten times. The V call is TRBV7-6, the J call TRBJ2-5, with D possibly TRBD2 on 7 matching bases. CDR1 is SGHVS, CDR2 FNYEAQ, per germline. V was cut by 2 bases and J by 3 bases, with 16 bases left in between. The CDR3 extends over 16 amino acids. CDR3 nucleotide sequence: TGTGCCAGCAGCTTAACGGGGGGCCGAGGGAAAGAGACCCAGTACTTC. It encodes CASSLTGGRGKETQYF.

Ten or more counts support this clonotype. CDR3 nucleotides: TGTGCCAGCAGTTCGGGGCCCACTAATGAAAAACTGTTTTTT. Protein: CASSSGPTNEKLFF. This chain uses TRBV28 with TRBJ1-4; possibly TRBD1 for D (5 bases). CDR1 MDHEN and CDR2 SYDVKM come from the germline V gene. This CDR3 is built from 14 residues. V lost 4 bases and J 2 bases, leaving 8 bases between the germline ends.

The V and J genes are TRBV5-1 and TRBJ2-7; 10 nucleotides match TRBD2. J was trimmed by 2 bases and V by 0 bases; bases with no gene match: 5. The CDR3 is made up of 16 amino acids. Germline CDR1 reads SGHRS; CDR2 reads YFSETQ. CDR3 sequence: CASSLGRTSGPYEQYF. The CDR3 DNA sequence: TGCGCCAGCAGCTTGGGCAGGACTAGCGGACCCTACGAGCAGTACTTC.

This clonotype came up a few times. The CDR3 here is CASSLLGANEKLFF. In DNA, the CDR3 is TGTGCCAGCAGTTTACTTGGGGCCAATGAAAAACTGTTTTTT. The chain links TRBV12-3 or TRBV12-4 to TRBJ1-4; D is possibly TRBD1 (5 bases). There are 14 residues in the CDR3. Deletions cut 2 bases from V and 5 bases from J, with 9 bases between.

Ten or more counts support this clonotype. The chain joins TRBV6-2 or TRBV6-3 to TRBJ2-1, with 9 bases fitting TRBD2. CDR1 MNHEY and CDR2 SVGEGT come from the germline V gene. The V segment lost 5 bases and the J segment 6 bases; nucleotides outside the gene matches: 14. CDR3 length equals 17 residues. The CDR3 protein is CASSNPRGGRRSNEQFF. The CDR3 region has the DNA TGTGCCAGCAGTAACCCGCGGGGGGGCCGGCGGAGCAATGAGCAGTTCTTC.

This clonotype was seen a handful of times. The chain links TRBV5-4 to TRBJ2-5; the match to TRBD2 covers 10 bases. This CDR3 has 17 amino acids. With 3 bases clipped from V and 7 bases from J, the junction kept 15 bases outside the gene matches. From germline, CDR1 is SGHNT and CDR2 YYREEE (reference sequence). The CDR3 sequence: CASSWLFSGGRRRTQYF. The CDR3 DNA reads TGTGCCAGCAGCTGGCTCTTTAGCGGGGGGCGCCGGCGGACCCAGTACTTC.

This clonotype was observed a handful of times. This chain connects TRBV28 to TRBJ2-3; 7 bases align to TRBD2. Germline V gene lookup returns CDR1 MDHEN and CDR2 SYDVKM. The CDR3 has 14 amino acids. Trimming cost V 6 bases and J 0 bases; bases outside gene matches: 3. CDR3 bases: TGTGCCAGCAGCCGAGCGGGGAGCACAGATACGCAGTATTTT. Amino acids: CASSRAGSTDTQYF.

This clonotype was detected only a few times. CDR3 amino acids: CASSFFNEQFF. The DNA of the CDR3 is TGTGCCAGCAGCTTTTTCAATGAGCAGTTCTTC. This chain uses TRBV7-8 with TRBJ2-1; D not certain. The CDR3 is 11 residues long. CDR1 SGHVS and CDR2 FQNEAQ come from the germline V gene. Deletions cut 3 bases from V and 6 bases from J, with 3 bases between.

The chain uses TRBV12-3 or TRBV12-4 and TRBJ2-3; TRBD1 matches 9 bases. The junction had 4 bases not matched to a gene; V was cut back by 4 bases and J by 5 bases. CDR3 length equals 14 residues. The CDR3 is CASSSGQGKDTQYF. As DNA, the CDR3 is TGTGCCAGCAGTTCCGGACAGGGGAAAGATACGCAGTATTTT.

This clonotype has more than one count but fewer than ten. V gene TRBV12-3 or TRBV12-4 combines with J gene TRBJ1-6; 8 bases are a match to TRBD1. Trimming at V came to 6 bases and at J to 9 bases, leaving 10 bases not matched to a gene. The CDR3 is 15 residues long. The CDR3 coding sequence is TGTGCCAGCAGCCCAGGGGGCTCATCCATTTCACCCCTCCACTTT. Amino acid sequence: CASSPGGSSISPLHF.

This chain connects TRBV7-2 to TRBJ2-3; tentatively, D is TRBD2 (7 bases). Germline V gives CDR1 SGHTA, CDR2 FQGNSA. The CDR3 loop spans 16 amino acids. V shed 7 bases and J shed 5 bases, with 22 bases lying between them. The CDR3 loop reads CASNRREWGGQDTQYF. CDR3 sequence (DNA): TGTGCCAGCAACCGAAGGGAGTGGGGGGGCCAAGATACGCAGTATTTT.

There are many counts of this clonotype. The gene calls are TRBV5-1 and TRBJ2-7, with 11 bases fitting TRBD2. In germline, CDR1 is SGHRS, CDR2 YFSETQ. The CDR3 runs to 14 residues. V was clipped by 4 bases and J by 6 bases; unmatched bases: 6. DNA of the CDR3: TGCGCCAGCAGCCCCGGGACTAGCGGTCTCGAGCAGTACTTC. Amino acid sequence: CASSPGTSGLEQYF.

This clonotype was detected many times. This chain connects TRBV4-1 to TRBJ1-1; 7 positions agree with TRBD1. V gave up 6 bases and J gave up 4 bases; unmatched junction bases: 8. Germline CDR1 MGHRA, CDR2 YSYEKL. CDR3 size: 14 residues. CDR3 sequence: CASRATGTGTEAFF. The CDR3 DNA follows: TGCGCCAGCAGAGCGACAGGGACGGGCACTGAAGCTTTCTTT.

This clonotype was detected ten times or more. CDR3 DNA: TGCAGAACAGCGGAACTTTTCACAGATACGCAGTATTTT. Protein sequence: CRTAELFTDTQYF. The rearrangement uses TRBV20-1 and TRBJ2-3; D might be TRBD2 (5 bases). The CDR3 is made up of 13 amino acids. Germline lookup yields CDR1 DFQATT and CDR2 SNEGSKA (reference sequence).

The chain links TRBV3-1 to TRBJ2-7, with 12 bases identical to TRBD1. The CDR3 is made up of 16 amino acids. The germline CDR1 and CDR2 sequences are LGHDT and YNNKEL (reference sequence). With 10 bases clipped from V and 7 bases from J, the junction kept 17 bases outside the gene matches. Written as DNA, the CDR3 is TGTGCCACCGGCCCCGTACCGGGACAGGGGGCGAGTGAGCAGTACTTC. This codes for CATGPVPGQGASEQYF.

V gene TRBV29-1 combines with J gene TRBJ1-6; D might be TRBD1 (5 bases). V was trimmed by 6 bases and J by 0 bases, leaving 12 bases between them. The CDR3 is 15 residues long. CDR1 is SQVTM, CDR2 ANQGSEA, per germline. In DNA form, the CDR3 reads TGCAGCGTCCCATCAGGGAGCTCCTATAATTCACCCCTCCACTTT. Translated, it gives CSVPSGSSYNSPLHF.

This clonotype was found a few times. CDR3 in amino acids: CASSQETGDETQYF. DNA for the CDR3: TGCGCCAGCAGCCAGGAGACAGGTGACGAGACCCAGTACTTC. V is TRBV4-3 and J is TRBJ2-5; a weak D match, TRBD1 (6 bases). Germline CDR1 is LGHNA and CDR2 is YSLEER. There are 14 residues in the CDR3. Trimming left V 3 bases short and J 5 bases short, with 13 bases between.

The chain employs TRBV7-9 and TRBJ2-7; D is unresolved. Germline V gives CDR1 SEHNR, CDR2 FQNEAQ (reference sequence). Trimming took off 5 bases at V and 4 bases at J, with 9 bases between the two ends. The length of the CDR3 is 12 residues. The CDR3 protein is CASSLGEYEQYF. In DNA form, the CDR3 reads TGTGCCAGCAGCCTAGGCGAGTACGAGCAGTACTTC.

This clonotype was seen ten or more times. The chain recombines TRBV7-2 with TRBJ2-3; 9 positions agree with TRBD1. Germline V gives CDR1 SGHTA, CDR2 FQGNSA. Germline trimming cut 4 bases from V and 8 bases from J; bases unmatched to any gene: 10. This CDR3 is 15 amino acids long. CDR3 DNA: TGTGCCAGCAGCTCAGGGGGGGGACAGGGTTTTACGCAGTATTTT. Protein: CASSSGGGQGFTQYF.

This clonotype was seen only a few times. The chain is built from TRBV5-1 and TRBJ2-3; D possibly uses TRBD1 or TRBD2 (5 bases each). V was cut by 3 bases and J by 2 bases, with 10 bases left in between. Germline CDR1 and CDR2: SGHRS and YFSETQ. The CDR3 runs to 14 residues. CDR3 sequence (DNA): TGCGCCAGCAGCTCGGGGACCGTCACAGATACGCAGTATTTT. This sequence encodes CASSSGTVTDTQYF.

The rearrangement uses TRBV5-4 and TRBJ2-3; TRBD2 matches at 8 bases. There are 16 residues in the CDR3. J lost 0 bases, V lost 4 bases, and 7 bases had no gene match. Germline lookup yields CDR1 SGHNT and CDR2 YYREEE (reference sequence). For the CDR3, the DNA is TGTGCCAGCAGCGGTACTAGCGGTGTTAGCACAGATACGCAGTATTTT. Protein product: CASSGTSGVSTDTQYF.

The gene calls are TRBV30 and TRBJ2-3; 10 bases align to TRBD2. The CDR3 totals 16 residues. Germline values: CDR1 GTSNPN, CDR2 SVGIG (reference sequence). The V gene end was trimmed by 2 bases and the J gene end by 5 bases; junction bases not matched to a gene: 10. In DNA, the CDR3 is TGTGCCTGGAGTACTCAGCGGGGGGGCATGCGAGATACGCAGTATTTT. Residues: CAWSTQRGGMRDTQYF. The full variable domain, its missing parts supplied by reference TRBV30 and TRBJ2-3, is SQTIHQWPATLVQPVGSPLSLECTVEGTSNPNLYWYRQAAGRGLQLLFYSVGIGQISSEVPQNLSASRPQDRQFILSSKKLLLSDSGFYLCAWSTQRGGMRDTQYFGPGTRLTVL.